The clone carrying this T cell receptor (beta chain) came up once. Its antigen remains unidentified. The data belong to a study of T cells in Graves' hyperthyroidism and ophthalmopathy. Points from the study as a whole: A 13 V-J signature model discriminated ophthalmopathy versus stable hyperthyroidism.

For Graves' hyperthyroidism to be stable, ophthalmopathy could not progress within 18 months. Trimming took off 4 bases at V and 2 bases at J, with 13 bases between the two ends. This CDR3 region has 15 residues. Germline V gene data show CDR1 as SGHNT and CDR2 as YYREEE (reference sequence). Amplified TCR beta CDR3 regions came from RNA transcripts. HTBI primers were employed in a first-round RT-PCR of the TCR CDR3. TCRdb reprocessed the multiplex PCR reads via MiXCR and lists one record per CDR3 protein. Of hundreds of thousands of distinct CDR3 sequences in the sample, approximately 15% were seen once.

Source material: blood. This receptor was obtained from a woman younger than 35 with Graves' hyperthyroidism. The chain combines TRBV5-4 with TRBJ2-1; D assignment may be TRBD1 or TRBD2 (6 bases each). DNA for the CDR3: TGTGCCAGCAGCCCTGGGGGGCTAACCTACAATGAGCAGTTCTTC. Encoded protein: CASSPGGLTYNEQFF.